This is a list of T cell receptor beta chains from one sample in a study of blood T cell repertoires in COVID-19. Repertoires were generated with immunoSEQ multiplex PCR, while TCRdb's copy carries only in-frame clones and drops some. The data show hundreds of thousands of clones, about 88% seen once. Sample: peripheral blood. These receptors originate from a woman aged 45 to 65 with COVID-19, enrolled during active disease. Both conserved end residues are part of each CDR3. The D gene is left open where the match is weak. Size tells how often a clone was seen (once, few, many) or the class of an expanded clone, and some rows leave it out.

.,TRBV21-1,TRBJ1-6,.,CASTPRTGRDSYNSPLHF,TGTGCCAGCACCCCCCGGACGGGCCGGGACTCCTATAATTCACCCCTCCACTTT
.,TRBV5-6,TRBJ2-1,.,CASSSTGSYNEQFF,TGTGCCAGCAGCTCCACCGGGAGCTACAATGAGCAGTTCTTC
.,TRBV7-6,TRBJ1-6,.,CASSLGQPNSPLHF,TGTGCCAGCAGCTTAGGACAGCCTAATTCACCCCTCCACTTT
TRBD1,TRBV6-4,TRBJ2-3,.,CASRAPPGQGGCGTDTQYF,TGTGCCAGCAGAGCCCCCCCGGGACAGGGAGGGTGTGGTACAGATACGCAGTATTTT
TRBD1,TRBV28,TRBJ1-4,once,CASRRDRGQEGKLFF,TGTGCCAGCAGACGGGACAGGGGGCAGGAGGGGAAACTGTTTTTT
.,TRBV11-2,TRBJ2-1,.,CASSLDRGSYNEQFF,TGTGCCAGCAGCTTAGATCGGGGCTCCTACAATGAGCAGTTCTTC
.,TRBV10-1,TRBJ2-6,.,CASSENTPTGTGNSGANVLTF,TGCGCCAGCAGTGAGAACACCCCGACCGGGACTGGGAACTCTGGGGCCAACGTCCTGACTTTC
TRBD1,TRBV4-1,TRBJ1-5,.,CASSHVTGTGSGNQPQHF,TGCGCCAGCAGCCACGTCACCGGGACAGGGTCGGGCAATCAGCCCCAGCATTTT
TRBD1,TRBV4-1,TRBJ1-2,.,CASSQDPGGNYGYTF,TGCGCCAGCAGCCAAGATCCAGGGGGGAACTATGGCTACACCTTC
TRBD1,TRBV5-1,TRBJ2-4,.,CASSLGTGSAKNIQYF,TGCGCCAGCAGCTTGGGGACAGGGTCGGCCAAAAACATTCAGTACTTC
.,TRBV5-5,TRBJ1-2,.,CASSFQGRSYGYTF,TGTGCCAGCAGCTTTCAGGGGCGAAGCTATGGCTACACCTTC
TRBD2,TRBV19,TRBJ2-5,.,CASSIGVAGGNQETQYF,TGTGCCAGTAGTATCGGGGTAGCGGGGGGCAACCAAGAGACCCAGTACTTC
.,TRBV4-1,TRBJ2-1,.,CASSQGVGRNEQFF,TGCGCCAGCAGCCAAGGGGTAGGGAGGAATGAGCAGTTCTTC
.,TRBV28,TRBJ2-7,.,CASRLGRRDSYEQYF,TGTGCCAGCAGGTTGGGACGGCGGGACTCCTACGAGCAGTACTTC
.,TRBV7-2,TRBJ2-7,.,CASSFGRSYEQYF,TGTGCCAGCAGCTTTGGCCGCAGCTACGAGCAGTACTTC
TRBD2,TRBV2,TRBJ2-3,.,CASSDNYSGGATDTQYF,TGTGCCAGCAGCGATAATTATAGCGGGGGGGCCACAGATACGCAGTATTTT
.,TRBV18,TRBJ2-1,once,CASSPANEQFF,TGTGCCAGCTCACCGGCCAATGAGCAGTTCTTC
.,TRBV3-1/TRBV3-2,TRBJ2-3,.,CASGQRSNTDTQYF,TGTGCCAGCGGGCAGCGGTCCAACACAGATACGCAGTATTTT
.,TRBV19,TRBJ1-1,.,CASSLTLTAGNTEAFF,TGTGCCAGTAGTTTAACCCTGACAGCGGGGAACACTGAAGCTTTCTTT
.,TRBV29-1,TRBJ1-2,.,CSVGGGNYGYTF,TGCAGCGTCGGCGGGGGCAACTATGGCTACACCTTC
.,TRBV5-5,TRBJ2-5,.,CASSLVPPETQYF,TGTGCCAGCAGCTTGGTCCCCCCGGAGACCCAGTACTTC
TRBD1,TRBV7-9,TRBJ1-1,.,CASSPRDRVTEAFF,TGTGCCAGCAGCCCCCGGGACAGGGTAACTGAAGCTTTCTTT
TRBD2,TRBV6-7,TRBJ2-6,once,CASSPPGLAEPPSGANVLTF,TGTGCCAGCAGTCCCCCCGGACTAGCGGAGCCCCCCTCTGGGGCCAACGTCCTGACTTTC
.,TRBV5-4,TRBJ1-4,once,CASSSRGAGEKLFF,TGTGCCAGCAGCAGTCGGGGGGCAGGAGAAAAACTGTTTTTT
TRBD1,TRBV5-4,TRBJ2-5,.,CASSRTGTGDETQYF,TGTGCCAGCAGTCGTACCGGGACAGGGGACGAGACCCAGTACTTC
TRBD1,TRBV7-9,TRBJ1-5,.,CASRDRDDGANQPQHF,TGTGCCAGCCGAGACAGGGACGATGGTGCCAATCAGCCCCAGCATTTT
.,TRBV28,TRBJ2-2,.,CASSLRVHTGELFF,TGTGCCAGCAGTTTACGGGTGCACACCGGGGAGCTGTTTTTT
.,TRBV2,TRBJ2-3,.,CASSEVSTDTQYF,TGTGCCAGCAGTGAAGTAAGCACAGATACGCAGTATTTT
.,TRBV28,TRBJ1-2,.,CASSLQRSLHYGYTF,TGTGCCAGCAGTCTGCAGCGCTCCCTACACTATGGCTACACCTTC
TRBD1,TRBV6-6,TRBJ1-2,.,CASLSQPGQGQGYTF,TGTGCCAGCCTTTCCCAACCGGGACAGGGACAAGGCTACACCTTC
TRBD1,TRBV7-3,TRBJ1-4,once,CASTFWGQGYSRTNEKLFF,TGTGCCAGCACCTTTTGGGGACAGGGATACTCCAGAACTAATGAAAAACTGTTTTTT
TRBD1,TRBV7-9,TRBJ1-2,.,CASSLGTGGSGYGYTF,TGTGCCAGCAGCTTAGGGACAGGGGGCTCAGGCTATGGCTACACCTTC
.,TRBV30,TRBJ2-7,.,CAWNVGGTPGEQYF,TGTGCCTGGAACGTAGGAGGGACCCCGGGCGAGCAGTACTTC
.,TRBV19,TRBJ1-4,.,CASSIGRGVGTPNEKLFF,TGTGCCAGTAGTATCGGGAGGGGAGTCGGGACGCCAAATGAAAAACTGTTTTTT
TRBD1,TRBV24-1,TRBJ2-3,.,CATSDPGTGGLDTQYF,TGTGCCACCAGTGACCCCGGGACAGGGGGCCTAGATACGCAGTATTTT
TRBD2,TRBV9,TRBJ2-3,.,CASSGRGTTGPADTQYF,TGTGCCAGCAGCGGGCGGGGGACTACGGGGCCGGCAGATACGCAGTATTTT
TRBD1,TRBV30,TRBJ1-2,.,CAWMVPTGVVGYTF,TGTGCCTGGATGGTCCCCACAGGGGTAGTGGGCTACACCTTC
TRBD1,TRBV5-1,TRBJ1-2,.,CASSFPGGQGGYTF,TGCGCCAGCAGCTTTCCAGGGGGACAGGGTGGCTACACCTTC
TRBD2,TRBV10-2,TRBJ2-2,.,CASRLAGPNTGELFF,TGCGCCAGCCGTCTAGCGGGGCCCAACACCGGGGAGCTGTTTTTT
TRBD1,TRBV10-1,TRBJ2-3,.,CASQGQLSTDTQYF,TGCGCCAGCCAGGGACAGCTTAGCACAGATACGCAGTATTTT
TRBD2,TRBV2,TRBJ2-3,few,CASSRLAGGWSDTQYF,TGTGCCAGCAGTCGACTAGCGGGGGGTTGGTCGGATACGCAGTATTTT
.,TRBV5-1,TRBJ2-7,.,CASSSTQGKYEQYF,TGCGCCAGCAGCTCTACCCAGGGAAAGTACGAGCAGTACTTC
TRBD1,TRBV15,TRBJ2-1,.,CATSRVFADRRHNEQFF,TGTGCCACCAGCAGAGTTTTCGCGGACAGGAGACATAATGAGCAGTTCTTC
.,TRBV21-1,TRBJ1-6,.,CASSKNADFSNSPLHF,TGTGCCAGCAGCAAGAACGCGGACTTTTCGAATTCACCCCTCCACTTT
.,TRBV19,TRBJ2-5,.,CASSTGMETQYF,TGTGCCAGTAGTACAGGGATGGAGACCCAGTACTTC
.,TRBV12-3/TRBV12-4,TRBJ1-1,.,CASALRGGTEAFF,TGTGCCAGCGCCCTGAGGGGGGGCACTGAAGCTTTCTTT
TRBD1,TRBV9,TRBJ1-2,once,CASSPSPPDRGYGYTF,TGTGCCAGCAGCCCTAGCCCCCCAGACAGGGGTTATGGCTACACCTTC
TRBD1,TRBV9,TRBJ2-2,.,CASSVSRGRGPGELFF,TGTGCCAGCAGCGTCTCCAGGGGGCGGGGTCCCGGGGAGCTGTTTTTT
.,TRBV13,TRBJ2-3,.,CASSLSRTDTQYF,TGTGCCAGCAGCTTAAGCCGCACAGATACGCAGTATTTT
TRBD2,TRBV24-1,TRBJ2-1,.,CATSDRAAQGGSNEQFF,TGTGCCACCAGTGATAGGGCGGCGCAGGGAGGGAGCAATGAGCAGTTCTTC
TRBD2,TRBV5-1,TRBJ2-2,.,CASSLQLAVNTGELFF,TGCGCCAGCAGCTTGCAACTAGCGGTGAACACCGGGGAGCTGTTTTTT
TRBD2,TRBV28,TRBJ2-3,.,CASSSGNSGGLSTQYF,TGTGCCAGCAGTTCCGGTAATAGCGGGGGTTTGTCTACGCAGTATTTT
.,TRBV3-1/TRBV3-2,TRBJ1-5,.,CASSQNPGGPQHF,TGTGCCAGCAGCCAAAACCCTGGCGGGCCCCAGCATTTT
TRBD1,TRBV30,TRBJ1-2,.,CAWSRRDRSNGYTF,TGTGCCTGGAGTCGCCGGGACAGGAGTAATGGCTACACCTTC
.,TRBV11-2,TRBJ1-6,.,CASSFSGNSPLHF,TGTGCCAGCAGCTTCTCGGGGAATTCACCCCTCCACTTT
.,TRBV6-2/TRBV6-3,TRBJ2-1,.,CASSSPDYNEQFF,TGTGCCAGCAGTAGCCCCGACTACAATGAGCAGTTCTTC
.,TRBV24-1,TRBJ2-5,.,CATSDYGLTAQETQYF,TGTGCCACCAGTGACTACGGACTAACGGCTCAAGAGACCCAGTACTTC
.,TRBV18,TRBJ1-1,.,CASSPSGRTEAFF,TGTGCCAGCTCACCATCAGGGAGGACTGAAGCTTTCTTT
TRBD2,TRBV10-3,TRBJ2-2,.,CASRLAGVTGELFF,TGTGCCAGCAGACTAGCGGGGGTCACCGGGGAGCTGTTTTTT